This T cell receptor (beta chain) came from a study of cytomegalovirus exposure and HLA in healthy donors. The study, taken as a whole, reports: Overall, around 150 TCR beta chains were annotated as cytomegalovirus-associated. Specificity of a few CMV-associated chains for CMV antigens was verified in vitro. Most TCRs appeared rarely, but some public TCRs recurred in many donors.

There are a few counts of this clone. Its antigen is currently unknown. Here immunoSEQ multiplex PCR was the method, and the copy in TCRdb shows in-frame clones only, minus some. The sample lists about 160,000 clones; around nine tenths were seen once. Germline lookup yields CDR1 SNHLY and CDR2 FYNNEI. V lost 2 bases to trimming and J lost 0 bases, with 14 bases between them. CDR3 size: 16 residues. The source is a woman between 18 and 29 years old in good health and CMV-seronegative. Sequencing was performed on PBMCs. The chain is built from TRBV2 and TRBJ2-7; tentatively, D is TRBD2 (7 bases). The CDR3 region has the DNA TGTGCCAGCAGTGAATCGGGGAGGGGGGGCTCCTACGAGCAGTACTTC. Amino acids: CASSESGRGGSYEQYF.